A single sample gave rise to the 20 T cell receptor beta chains below, sequenced in a study of blood T cell repertoires in COVID-19. Sequencing was performed with immunoSEQ multiplex PCR; in TCRdb, only in-frame clones are kept and a portion is missing. The profile shows 100,000 to 150,000 clones, over 60% of them singletons. Sequenced sample: peripheral blood. The receptors were sampled from a woman in her 70s with acute or convalescent COVID-19.

The chain links TRBV28 to TRBJ1-2; no clear D. V lost 3 bases, J lost 4 bases, and 12 bases lay in between. The CDR3 loop spans 14 amino acids. Germline values: CDR1 MDHEN, CDR2 SYDVKM. The chain's CDR3 is CASSLGGSGYGYTF. CDR3 bases: TGTGCCAGCAGTTTGGGAGGTTCTGGCTATGGCTACACCTTC.

The V gene is TRBV6-5, the J gene TRBJ1-1; TRBD1 agrees at 7 bases. CDR1 is MNHEY and CDR2 is SVGAGI in the germline V gene. V shed 2 bases, J shed 10 bases, and the junction held 7 bases outside the gene matches. The CDR3 covers 13 residues. The CDR3 nucleotides read TGTGCCAGCAGTTACAGGGGGCTAGGGGGAGCTTTCTTT. Translating it yields CASSYRGLGGAFF.

V usage is TRBV20-1 and J usage is TRBJ2-7; D might be TRBD2 (5 bases). CDR1 is DFQATT, CDR2 SNEGSKA, per germline (reference sequence). V was shortened by 5 bases and J by 4 bases, with 9 bases between the two germline ends. The CDR3 runs 11 residues. DNA for the CDR3: TGCAGTGCTGGGGAGACTTACGAGCAGTACTTC. Its protein is CSAGETYEQYF.

The rearrangement uses TRBV3-1 (or the pseudogene TRBV3-2) and TRBJ1-6, with 9 bases matching TRBD1. The CDR3 is 15 amino acids. Germline V lookup: CDR1 LGHDT, CDR2 YNNKEL (reference sequence). V trimming: 6 bases; J trimming: 7 bases; junction bases outside the gene matches: 7. The chain's CDR3 is CASRPGTGKNSPLHF. CDR3 sequence (DNA): TGTGCCAGCAGACCCGGGACAGGGAAAAATTCACCCCTCCACTTT.

V is TRBV7-9 and J is TRBJ2-5, with 10 bases aligning to TRBD1. V trimming: 1 base; J trimming: 4 bases; junction bases outside the gene matches: 6. Germline lookup yields CDR1 SEHNR and CDR2 FQNEAQ (reference sequence). This CDR3 has 16 residues. CDR3: CASSLELGQGSETQYF. CDR3 coding DNA: TGTGCCAGCAGCTTAGAGCTGGGACAGGGGTCAGAGACCCAGTACTTC.

This clone was counted only a few times. The chain links TRBV9 to TRBJ2-7, with unresolved D. This CDR3 comprises 14 residues. V lost 1 base and J 2 bases, leaving 10 bases between the germline ends. Germline assignment: CDR1 SGDLS and CDR2 YYNGEE. The CDR3 DNA reads as TGTGCCAGCAGCGTAAACTACCTTACCTACGAGCAGTACTTC. Translating gives CASSVNYLTYEQYF.

This clone occurred a few times. The chain carries TRBV2 and TRBJ1-1; D perhaps matches TRBD1 (5 bases). This CDR3 spans 13 amino acids. Germline-derived CDR1 and CDR2 are SNHLY and FYNNEI. The ends were cut back, 2 bases at V and 6 bases at J, with 10 bases in the middle. The CDR3 DNA follows: TGTGCCAGCAGTGAACAGGGAAAGGCTGAAGCTTTCTTT. This sequence encodes CASSEQGKAEAFF.

The chain has TRBV4-2 and TRBJ2-1, with 7 nucleotides matching TRBD2. This CDR3 comprises 17 residues. The V gene end was trimmed by 1 base and the J gene end by 8 bases; junction bases not matched to a gene: 14. The germline CDR1 and CDR2 sequences are LGHNA and YNFKEQ. The CDR3 loop is CASSQALGRTVSDEQFF. Written as DNA, the CDR3 is TGTGCCAGCAGCCAAGCTCTCGGGAGGACTGTTTCCGATGAGCAGTTCTTC.

The chain joins TRBV10-3 to TRBJ2-5; D is perhaps TRBD1 (5 bases). Trimming stripped 8 bases from V and 5 bases from J, with 15 bases between. The CDR3 consists of 13 residues. The V gene's germline CDR1 is ENHRY and CDR2 SYGVKD. The CDR3 DNA follows: TGTGCCATCCGGCCGTGGGGCCGGGAGACCCAGTACTTC. Protein: CAIRPWGRETQYF.

This sequence joins TRBV5-5 and TRBJ1-1; 9 bases match TRBD1. There are 14 residues in the CDR3. Per the germline V gene, CDR1 is SGHKS and CDR2 is YYEKEE (reference sequence). V lost 2 bases and J lost 5; bases outside the gene matches: 4. CDR3 in amino acids: CASSFGQGRTEAFF. CDR3 coding DNA: TGTGCCAGCAGCTTCGGACAGGGGCGGACTGAAGCTTTCTTT. Full variable domain (rest looked up from reference TRBV5-5 and TRBJ1-1): DAGVTQSPTHLIKTRGQQVTLRCSPISGHKSVSWYQQVLGQGPQFIFQYYEKEERGRGNFPDRFSARQFPNYSSELNVNALLLGDSALYLCASSFGQGRTEAFFGQGTRLTVV.

For the CDR3, the DNA is TGTGCCAGCAGCTTAGGAGCCGGGGGGGGCACAGATACGCAGTATTTT. Translation: CASSLGAGGGTDTQYF. The chain carries TRBV7-6 and TRBJ2-3; 8 bases map to TRBD2. The J segment lost 1 base and the V segment lost 1 base, leaving 4 bases of the junction unmatched. Germline V gene sequence: CDR1 SGHVS, CDR2 FNYEAQ. This CDR3 is 16 amino acids long.

A few counts support this clone. CDR3 DNA sequence: TGTGCCAGCAGTGAAGCCGGACTAGCGGGGTATACGCAGTATTTT. This codes for CASSEAGLAGYTQYF. The chain carries TRBV6-1 and TRBJ2-3; 12 bases match TRBD2. Germline lookup yields CDR1 MNHNS and CDR2 SASEGT. This CDR3 has 15 residues. The V segment lost 0 bases and the J segment 7 bases; nucleotides outside the gene matches: 2.

This sequence joins TRBV29-1 and TRBJ1-1; TRBD1 matches at 8 bases. Germline V gene data show CDR1 as SQVTM and CDR2 as ANQGSEA. This CDR3 spans 13 amino acids. The ends lost 7 bases at V and 4 bases at J; junction bases unmatched: 8. The CDR3 loop is CSAGQGEGTEAFF. Here the CDR3 DNA reads TGCAGCGCCGGACAGGGAGAGGGCACTGAAGCTTTCTTT.

The V and J genes are TRBV27 and TRBJ1-4, with a possible D match to TRBD1 (5 bases). The germline V gene has CDR1 MNHEY and CDR2 SMNVEV (reference sequence). V lost 3 bases to trimming and J lost 0 bases, with 17 bases between them. This CDR3 has 18 residues. CDR3 loop: CASSFYQGPFATNEKLFF. The CDR3 DNA reads TGTGCCAGCAGTTTCTACCAGGGCCCCTTTGCAACTAATGAAAAACTGTTTTTT.

The CDR3 DNA sequence: TGCGCCAGCAGCTTGGCCAGGGTTGAGAACACTGAAGCTTTCTTT. It yields the protein CASSLARVENTEAFF. The chain combines TRBV5-1 with TRBJ1-1, with a tentative D call TRBD1 (5 bases). CDR3 length equals 15 residues. Germline CDR1 is SGHRS and CDR2 is YFSETQ. V was pared by 0 bases and J by 1 base, with 10 bases between.

V and J are TRBV10-3 and TRBJ1-5; 8 bases are shared with TRBD1. V shed 3 bases and J 5 bases; nucleotides not matched to a gene: 3. The CDR3 spans 14 residues. CDR1 ENHRY and CDR2 SYGVKD come from the germline V gene. CDR3 residues: CAISEGTGYQPQHF. The CDR3 coding sequence is TGTGCCATCAGTGAAGGGACAGGATATCAGCCCCAGCATTTT.

This rearrangement joins TRBV18 to TRBJ2-3; 11 bases match TRBD1. The CDR3 runs to 16 residues. The junction had 3 bases not matched to a gene; V was cut back by 4 bases and J by 0 bases. Germline V lookup: CDR1 KGHSH, CDR2 LQKENI. The CDR3 reads CASSLGTGGSTDTQYF. As DNA, the CDR3 is TGTGCCAGCTCACTCGGGACAGGGGGTAGCACAGATACGCAGTATTTT.

This clone is labeled as medium-sized (0.01 to 0.1%). The gene calls are TRBV6-2 or TRBV6-3 and TRBJ2-7; 7 bases map to TRBD1. This CDR3 has 16 residues. CDR1 is MNHEY, CDR2 SVGEGT, per germline. With 5 bases clipped from V and 0 bases from J, the junction kept 10 bases outside the gene matches. CDR3 nucleotide sequence: TGTGCCAGCAGTATCTCAGGGGGATTAGGCTCCTACGAGCAGTACTTC. Amino acids: CASSISGGLGSYEQYF.

The CDR3 spells CASSLTWTSGTDTQYF. CDR3 nucleotide sequence: TGCGCCAGCAGCCTTACATGGACTAGCGGCACAGATACGCAGTATTTT. V usage is TRBV4-1 and J usage is TRBJ2-3, with 9 bases fitting TRBD2. The CDR3 consists of 16 residues. The junction had 6 bases not matched to a gene; V was cut back by 4 bases and J by 1 base. Looked up from germline, CDR1 is MGHRA and CDR2 is YSYEKL.

This clone was seen more than once but under ten times. V and J are TRBV13 and TRBJ2-7, with a tentative D call TRBD1 (5 bases). The CDR3 consists of 16 residues. Germline CDR1 is PRHDT and CDR2 is FYEKMQ (reference sequence). With 5 bases removed from V and 1 base from J, the gap between germline ends came to 18 bases. The CDR3 spells CASSPRLPGWSYEQYF. The CDR3 DNA follows: TGTGCCAGCAGCCCCCGTCTTCCAGGGTGGTCCTACGAGCAGTACTTC.